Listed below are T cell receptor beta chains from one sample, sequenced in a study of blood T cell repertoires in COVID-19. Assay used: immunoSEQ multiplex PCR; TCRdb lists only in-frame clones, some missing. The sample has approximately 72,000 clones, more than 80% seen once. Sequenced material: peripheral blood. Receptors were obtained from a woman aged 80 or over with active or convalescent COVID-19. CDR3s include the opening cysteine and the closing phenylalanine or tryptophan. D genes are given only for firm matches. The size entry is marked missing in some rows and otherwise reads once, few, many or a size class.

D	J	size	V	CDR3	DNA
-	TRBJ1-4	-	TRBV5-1	CASSWDIYNEKLFF	TGCGCCAGCAGCTGGGACATATATAATGAAAAACTGTTTTTT
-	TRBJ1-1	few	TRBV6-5	CASSNYRESNTEAFF	TGTGCCAGCAGTAATTACAGGGAGTCGAACACTGAAGCTTTCTTT
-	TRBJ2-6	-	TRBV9	CASSVTSLSGANVLTF	TGTGCCAGCAGCGTAACCTCACTCTCTGGGGCCAACGTCCTGACTTTC
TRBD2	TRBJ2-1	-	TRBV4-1	CASSQLSGGAYNEQFF	TGCGCCAGCAGCCAACTGAGCGGGGGGGCTTACAATGAGCAGTTCTTC
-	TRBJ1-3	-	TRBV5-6	CASSLGVYQNTIYF	TGTGCCAGCAGCCTAGGGGTGTATCAAAACACCATATATTTT
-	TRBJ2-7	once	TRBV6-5	CASSYGRGAYEQYF	TGTGCCAGCAGTTACGGGCGGGGAGCCTACGAGCAGTACTTC
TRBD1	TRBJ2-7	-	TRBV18	CASSPGSGQGVYEQYF	TGTGCCAGCTCACCAGGGTCGGGACAGGGCGTCTACGAGCAGTACTTC
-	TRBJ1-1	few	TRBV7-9	CASSKEGTEAFF	TGTGCCAGCAGCAAAGAGGGGACTGAAGCTTTCTTT
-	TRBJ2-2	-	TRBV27	CASSFRSQPANTGELFF	TGTGCCAGCAGTTTTCGTAGCCAACCCGCGAACACCGGGGAGCTGTTTTTT
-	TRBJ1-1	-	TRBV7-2	CASSLAGRQDKAFF	TGTGCCAGCAGCCTCGCCGGCCGACAGGATAAAGCTTTCTTT
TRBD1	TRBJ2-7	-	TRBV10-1	CASNLDRGNEQYF	TGCGCCAGCAACTTAGACAGGGGAAACGAGCAGTACTTC